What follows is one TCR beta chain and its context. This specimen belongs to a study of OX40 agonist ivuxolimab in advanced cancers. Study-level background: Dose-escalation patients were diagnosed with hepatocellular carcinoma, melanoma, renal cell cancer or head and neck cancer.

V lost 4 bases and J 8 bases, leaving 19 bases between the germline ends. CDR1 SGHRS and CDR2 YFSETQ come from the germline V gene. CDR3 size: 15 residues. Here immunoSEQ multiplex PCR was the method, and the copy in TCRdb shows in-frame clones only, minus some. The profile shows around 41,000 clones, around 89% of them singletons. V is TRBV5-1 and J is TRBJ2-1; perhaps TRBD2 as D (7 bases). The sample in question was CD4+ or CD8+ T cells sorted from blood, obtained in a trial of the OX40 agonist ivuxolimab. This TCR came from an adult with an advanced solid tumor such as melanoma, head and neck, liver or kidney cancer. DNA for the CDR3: TGCGCCAGCAGCGTGAGGGGAGGGGGGATTTATGAGCAGTTCTTC. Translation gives CASSVRGGGIYEQFF.